The T cell receptor beta chain under discussion was sequenced for a study of PD-1 blockade in classical Hodgkin lymphoma. Only in-frame clones appear in the TCRdb table, and some are missing; sequencing was by immunoSEQ multiplex PCR. The data contain 35,000 to 55,000 clones, around 76% of them singletons. Autologous stem cell transplantation was followed by relapse in every patient, and brentuximab vedotin exposure varied. V lost 4 bases and J lost 6; bases outside the gene matches: 6. Per germline, CDR1 SGHTA and CDR2 FQGNSA. The CDR3 sequence is 15 residues long. This rearrangement joins TRBV7-2 to TRBJ2-2, with 9 positions matching TRBD1. Sequencing was performed on peripheral blood mononuclear cells (PBMCs), taken before the second cycle of nivolumab. The receptor was isolated from a human donor with classical Hodgkin lymphoma. CDR3 DNA: TGTGCCAGCAGCTCAGGGACAGGGATGCCCGGGGAGCTGTTTTTT. Its translation: CASSSGTGMPGELFF.